The 20 T cell receptor beta chains reported below all come from one sample, sequenced in a study of blood T cell repertoires in COVID-19. Data came from immunoSEQ multiplex PCR; TCRdb stores just in-frame clones and leaves some out. The sample has about 150,000 clones; 85% to 90% are singletons. The sequencing input was peripheral blood. The source of these receptors is a woman aged 40-49 years with acute or convalescent COVID-19.

The count of this clone is one. The J gene is TRBJ1-2, the V gene TRBV18, with 7 bases fitting TRBD1. The trim removed 5 bases at V and 2 bases at J, leaving 8 bases unmatched. The V gene's germline CDR1 is KGHSH and CDR2 LQKENI. CDR3 length equals 15 residues. CDR3 nucleotide sequence: TGTGCCAGCTCATCCGCGACAGGGAAGAACTATGGCTACACCTTC. It translates to CASSSATGKNYGYTF. Using reference TRBV18 and TRBJ1-2 for the parts outside the CDR3, the full variable domain is NAGVMQNPRHLVRRRGQEARLRCSPMKGHSHVYWYRQLPEEGLKFMVYLQKENIIDESGMPKERFSAEFPKEGPSILRIQQVVRGDSAAYFCASSSATGKNYGYTFGSGTRLTVV.

The CDR3 bases are TGTGCCAGCAGCGTAGTGGCAGGGGCTGAAGCTTTCTTT. The encoded protein is CASSVVAGAEAFF. The rearrangement uses TRBV9 and TRBJ1-1; D possibly corresponds to TRBD1 (6 bases). Germline V gene data show CDR1 as SGDLS and CDR2 as YYNGEE. Between the trimmed V and J ends, which lost 0 bases and 6 bases, there was a span of 9 bases. The CDR3 totals 13 residues.

The CDR3 DNA reads as TGTGCCAGCAGTGTGGTTCAGACTGAAGCTTTCTTT. This codes for CASSVVQTEAFF. The chain joins TRBV2 to TRBJ1-1; D call uncertain. The CDR3 extends over 12 amino acids. Trimming removed 4 bases at V and 5 bases at J, with 8 bases between. From germline, CDR1 is SNHLY and CDR2 FYNNEI.

The chain combines TRBV7-9 with TRBJ2-4; the match to TRBD2 covers 8 bases. V lost 4 bases to trimming and J lost 1 base; unmatched junction nucleotides: 6. The CDR3 is made up of 16 amino acids. Germline CDR1 and CDR2: SEHNR and FQNEAQ (reference sequence). CDR3 sequence: CASSSTSVQAKNIQYF. The CDR3 DNA follows: TGTGCCAGCAGCTCGACTAGCGTCCAGGCCAAAAACATTCAGTACTTC.

The rearrangement uses TRBV18 and TRBJ1-4; tentatively, D is TRBD1 (6 bases). CDR1 and CDR2 from the germline V gene are KGHSH and LQKENI. The V end was cut by 6 bases, the J end by 5 bases, with 13 bases between. The CDR3 has 14 residues. The CDR3 loop is CASSRGQSNEKLFF. CDR3 bases: TGTGCCAGCTCCCGCGGACAGTCGAATGAAAAACTGTTTTTT.

The gene calls are TRBV2 and TRBJ2-3; TRBD2 aligns across 15 bases. This CDR3 region has 18 residues. Germline V gene lookup returns CDR1 SNHLY and CDR2 FYNNEI. V was clipped by 10 bases and J by 4 bases; unmatched bases: 15. This CDR3 reads CAISSSGTSGGTSDTQYF. CDR3 in DNA: TGTGCCATCTCCTCATCCGGGACTAGCGGGGGGACTTCAGATACGCAGTATTTT.

The chain combines TRBV14 with TRBJ2-1; maybe TRBD2 (7 bases). The CDR3 runs to 17 residues. Per germline, CDR1 SGHDN and CDR2 FVKESK. V lost 4 bases and J 4 bases, leaving 20 bases between the germline ends. CDR3 in amino acids: CASSPLKGGRLYNEQFF. For the CDR3, the DNA is TGTGCCAGCAGCCCCCTTAAGGGGGGGCGCCTTTACAATGAGCAGTTCTTC.

A few counts support this clone. The chain couples TRBV7-9 to TRBJ1-1, with D possibly matching TRBD1 (5 bases). Germline assignment: CDR1 SEHNR and CDR2 FQNEAQ (reference sequence). The V gene lost 5 bases and the J gene lost 5 bases, with 9 bases spanning the gap. The CDR3 totals 12 residues. This CDR3 reads CASSGRQTEAFF. The DNA for the CDR3 is TGTGCCAGCAGCGGTCGACAGACTGAAGCTTTCTTT.

In its sample, this clone was seen once. This chain uses TRBV3-1 (or the pseudogene TRBV3-2) with TRBJ1-1, with D uncertain. Germline CDR1 LGHDT, CDR2 YNNKEL (reference sequence). The CDR3 totals 15 residues. V shed 4 bases and J shed 0 bases, with 12 bases lying between them. The CDR3 reads CASSPRGVMNTEAFF. In DNA form, the CDR3 reads TGTGCCAGCAGCCCCCGCGGGGTAATGAACACTGAAGCTTTCTTT.

The chain uses TRBV10-3 and TRBJ2-7; 10 bases agree with TRBD1. The CDR3 runs to 16 residues. Germline CDR1 is ENHRY and CDR2 is SYGVKD. J gave up 0 bases and V 3 bases, and 5 bases lay outside the gene matches. The CDR3 reads CAISDPGTGDSYEQYF. CDR3 in DNA: TGTGCCATCAGTGACCCAGGGACAGGGGACTCCTACGAGCAGTACTTC.

The chain's CDR3 is CSASSRGTVTEAFF. In DNA, the CDR3 is TGCAGTGCTAGTAGTAGGGGTACCGTCACTGAAGCTTTCTTT. The rearrangement uses TRBV20-1 and TRBJ1-1, with a possible D match to TRBD1 (5 bases). CDR1 is DFQATT, CDR2 SNEGSKA, per germline (reference sequence). The CDR3 covers 14 residues. Trimming removed 3 bases at V and 4 bases at J, with 15 bases between.

The chain has TRBV5-8 and TRBJ1-1; 8 nucleotides agree with TRBD1. Germline assignment: CDR1 SGHTS and CDR2 YDEGEE. The CDR3 extends over 16 amino acids. Losses at the gene ends were 2 bases for V and 4 bases for J; bases not matched to a gene: 10. This chain's CDR3 is CASSFEGSTGATEAFF. The DNA for the CDR3 is TGTGCCAGCAGCTTCGAAGGGTCGACAGGGGCCACTGAAGCTTTCTTT.

The chain has TRBV5-1 and TRBJ2-7; unclear D gene. The CDR3 has 14 amino acids. CDR1 is SGHRS, CDR2 YFSETQ, per germline. The germline V and J ends were trimmed by 0 bases and 1 base, with 8 bases remaining between them. The DNA of the CDR3 is TGCGCCAGCAGCTTGGAGGCGGATTCCTACGAGCAGTACTTC. Amino acids: CASSLEADSYEQYF.

The chain combines TRBV4-1 with TRBJ2-1; the match to TRBD2 covers 10 bases. The CDR3 has 17 residues. Germline trimming cut 5 bases from V and 4 bases from J; bases unmatched to any gene: 11. Germline values: CDR1 MGHRA, CDR2 YSYEKL. CDR3: CASSAHTSGNIYNEQFF. CDR3 sequence (DNA): TGCGCCAGCAGCGCCCATACTAGCGGGAATATTTACAATGAGCAGTTCTTC.

V and J are TRBV29-1 and TRBJ1-4; D may be TRBD1 (5 bases). Germline CDR1 SQVTM, CDR2 ANQGSEA. The V end lost 4 bases, the J end lost 5 bases, and 8 bases lay between the germline ends. This CDR3 region has 12 residues. CDR3 residues: CSVAKGNEKLFF. CDR3 coding DNA: TGCAGCGTTGCAAAGGGGAATGAAAAACTGTTTTTT.

The chain uses TRBV4-1 and TRBJ1-1; 7 bases are a match to TRBD1. The CDR3 is 17 residues long. CDR1 is MGHRA and CDR2 is YSYEKL in the germline V gene. Germline trimming cut 0 bases from V and 0 bases from J; bases unmatched to any gene: 7. The CDR3 nucleotides read TGCGCCAGCAGCCAAGAAAACAGGGGAGGAATGAACACTGAAGCTTTCTTT. It translates to CASSQENRGGMNTEAFF.

The V gene is TRBV27, the J gene TRBJ2-1; 9 bases fit TRBD2. The junction had 12 bases not matched to a gene; V was cut back by 7 bases and J by 5 bases. CDR3 size: 16 residues. The germline CDR1 and CDR2 sequences are MNHEY and SMNVEV (reference sequence). The CDR3 nucleotides are TGTGCCAGCACCCCGGCAGCGGGAGGCCACGACAATGAGCAGTTCTTC. It translates to CASTPAAGGHDNEQFF.

The chain recombines TRBV11-2 with TRBJ2-4; D is ambiguous. Germline V gene data show CDR1 as SGHAT and CDR2 as FQNNGV. The CDR3 covers 13 residues. The germline V and J ends were trimmed by 8 bases and 0 bases, with 8 bases remaining between them. CDR3: CASGYLAKNIQYF. CDR3 sequence (DNA): TGTGCCAGCGGCTACTTAGCCAAAAACATTCAGTACTTC.

This chain links TRBV4-1 with TRBJ2-3, with TRBD1 matching over 9 bases. CDR1 and CDR2 (germline): MGHRA, YSYEKL. J gave up 2 bases and V 0 bases, and 9 bases lay outside the gene matches. CDR3 length: 18 residues. The CDR3, as DNA: TGCGCCAGCAGCCAAGATCTTGTCGGGACAGGGACCACAGATACGCAGTATTTT. It translates to CASSQDLVGTGTTDTQYF.

The chain combines TRBV6-5 with TRBJ2-1, with D tentatively TRBD1 (6 bases). Trimming removed 3 bases at V and 5 bases at J, with 11 bases between. Germline V CDR1 and CDR2: MNHEY, SVGAGI. The CDR3 is 14 residues long. The CDR3 DNA reads as TGTGCCAGCAGTTATTACTACAGGGACAATGAGCAGTTCTTC. It encodes CASSYYYRDNEQFF.